This section outlines one T cell receptor beta chain sequence together with its context. The length of the CDR3 is 16 residues. From germline, CDR1 is SGHRS and CDR2 YFSETQ. Trimming shortened V by 1 base and J by 5 bases, and 19 bases separated the two germline ends. This sample is drawn from a study of blood T cell repertoires in COVID-19. The protocol was immunoSEQ multiplex PCR, while the TCRdb copy is restricted to in-frame clones and leaves out a portion. The repertoire consists of about 270,000 clones, with around 87% occurring once and the leading ten covering over 2%. The sequencing input was PBMCs or T cells enriched from blood (not recorded which). This chain joins TRBV5-1 and TRBJ2-7; D perhaps matches TRBD2 (8 bases). The sequence was collected from a young woman who had recovered from COVID-19. The CDR3 coding sequence is TGCGCCAGCAGCTTGTCGGGAGGGGGCGCGATCCACGAGCAGTACTTC. Translation: CASSLSGGGAIHEQYF.